Listed below are T cell receptor beta chains from one sample, sequenced in a study of tumour-infiltrating T cells in Burkitt lymphoma. Assay: immunoSEQ multiplex PCR; the TCRdb copy retains only in-frame clones and omits some. In the table there are some 850 clones, approximately 79% of which are singletons. Sequenced: tumor tissue. The receptors originated from a human donor with diffuse large B-cell lymphoma. Some clones in this sample may be carry-over from other donors' samples. Both conserved end residues are part of each CDR3. Each record gives: clone size, D gene, V gene, J gene, CDR3 protein, CDR3 DNA. D genes are given only for firm matches. Only some rows state a clone size, as once, few, many or a class for expanded clones.

>NA|NA|TRBV4-1|TRBJ2-1
CASSQVGGRALVEQFF
TGCGCCAGCAGCCAAGTTGGGGGACGGGCCTTGGTTGAGCAGTTCTTC
>NA|TRBD1|TRBV19|TRBJ1-2
CASSPRQGANYGYTF
TGTGCCAGTAGTCCAAGACAGGGGGCGAACTATGGCTACACCTTC
>NA|TRBD2|TRBV2|TRBJ2-1
CASSPWGGYNEQFF
TGTGCCAGCAGCCCCTGGGGGGGATACAATGAGCAGTTCTTC
>NA|NA|TRBV29-1|TRBJ2-3
CSGYTDTQYF
TGCAGCGGCTACACAGATACGCAGTATTTT
>few|NA|TRBV4-3|TRBJ2-7
CASSQDYPAATYEQYF
TGCGCCAGCAGCCAAGACTATCCAGCGGCGACCTACGAGCAGTACTTC
>NA|NA|TRBV18|TRBJ1-2
CASSPLTGLNGYTF
TGTGCCAGCTCACCACTAACAGGATTGAATGGCTACACCTTC
>NA|NA|TRBV19|TRBJ1-4
CASSSRVTGEKLFF
TGTGCCAGTAGTTCCCGGGTCACCGGGGAAAAACTGTTTTTT
>few|NA|TRBV9|TRBJ1-3
CASSYPMVGGSGNTIYF
TGTGCCAGCAGCTACCCGATGGTAGGGGGGTCTGGAAACACCATATATTTT
>NA|NA|TRBV6-6|TRBJ2-1
CASTTTDEQFF
TGTGCCAGCACCACAACAGATGAGCAGTTCTTC
>once|NA|TRBV18|TRBJ2-7
CASSLLPNEQYF
TGTGCCAGCTCACTTTTACCCAACGAGCAGTACTTC
>NA|TRBD1|TRBV27|TRBJ2-4
CASSLGTGKAKNIQYF
TGTGCCAGCAGTCTCGGGACAGGGAAAGCCAAAAACATTCAGTACTTC
>NA|NA|TRBV11-2|TRBJ2-1
CASSLIRGPSYNEQFF
TGTGCCAGCAGCTTAATTCGAGGGCCGTCCTACAATGAGCAGTTCTTC
>NA|NA|TRBV6-5|TRBJ2-5
CASSSPDGLWTQYF
TGTGCCAGCAGTTCCCCGGACGGATTGTGGACCCAGTACTTC
>NA|TRBD1|TRBV4-1|TRBJ2-7
CASSHPRTGVGPYEQYF
TGCGCCAGCAGCCACCCAAGAACAGGGGTCGGTCCCTACGAGCAGTACTTC
>NA|NA|TRBV30|TRBJ2-5
CAWSRGLGETQYF
TGTGCCTGGAGTAGGGGTCTCGGAGAGACCCAGTACTTC
>NA|NA|TRBV5-1|TRBJ2-1
CASSWAPPDEQFF
TGCGCCAGCAGCTGGGCTCCTCCCGATGAGCAGTTCTTC